The sequence of this T cell receptor (beta chain) was determined in a study of blood T cell repertoires in COVID-19. TCRdb's copy holds only in-frame clones and misses some; the assay was immunoSEQ multiplex PCR. The table has fewer than 200,000 clones, 88% seen once. Per the germline V gene, CDR1 is MNHEY and CDR2 is SMNVEV (reference sequence). The CDR3 sequence is 14 residues long. The V and J ends lost 2 bases and 3 bases respectively, with 10 bases between them. This clone was seen only once. This clonotype was obtained from a man between 60 and 75 years old with acute or convalescent COVID-19. The chain joins TRBV27 to TRBJ1-1; weak D call: TRBD1 (6 bases). Sequenced: peripheral blood. CDR3 coding DNA: TGTGCCAGCAGTTTACTAAACAGGGACACTGAAGCTTTCTTT. Its protein product is CASSLLNRDTEAFF.